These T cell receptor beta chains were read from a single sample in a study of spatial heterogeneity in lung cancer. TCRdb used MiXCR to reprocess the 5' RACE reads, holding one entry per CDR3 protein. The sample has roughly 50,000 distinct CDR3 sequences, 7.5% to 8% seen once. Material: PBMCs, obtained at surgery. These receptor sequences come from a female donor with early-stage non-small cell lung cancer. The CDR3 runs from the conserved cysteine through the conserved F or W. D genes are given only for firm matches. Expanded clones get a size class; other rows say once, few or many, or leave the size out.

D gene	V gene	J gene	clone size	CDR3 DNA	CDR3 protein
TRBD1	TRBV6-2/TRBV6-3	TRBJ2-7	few	TGTGCCAGCAGTCGGGACAGGGGGAATCTCTACGAGCAGTACTTC	CASSRDRGNLYEQYF
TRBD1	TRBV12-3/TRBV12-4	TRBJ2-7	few	TGTGCCAGCAGGGCAGGGGGCGTTTCCTACGAGCAGTACTTC	CASRAGGVSYEQYF
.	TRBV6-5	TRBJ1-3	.	TGTGCCAGTTGCCCGGGGGCCTTCCGAAACACCATATATTTT	CASCPGAFRNTIYF
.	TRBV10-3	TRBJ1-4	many	TGTGCCATCAGTGCAACGGACTCACCGTGGGGTGAAAAACTGTTTTTT	CAISATDSPWGEKLFF
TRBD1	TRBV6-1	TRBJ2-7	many	TGTGCCAGACAGGGGAAGTACGAGCAGTACTTC	CARQGKYEQYF
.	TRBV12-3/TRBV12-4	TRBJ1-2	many	TGTGCCAGCAGCACGCCTACTAACTATGGCTACACCTTC	CASSTPTNYGYTF
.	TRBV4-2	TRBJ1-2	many	TGTGCCAGCAGCCAAGCAGAGCGGGGGGCGGGCTACACCTTC	CASSQAERGAGYTF
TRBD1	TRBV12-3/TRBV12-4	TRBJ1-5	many	TGTGCCAGCAGTAAGACAGGGGTAAGCAATCAGCCCCAGCATTTT	CASSKTGVSNQPQHF
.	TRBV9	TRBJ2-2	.	TGTGCCAGCAGCGTGGGGAGCATTGCGGAGCTGTTTTTT	CASSVGSIAELFF
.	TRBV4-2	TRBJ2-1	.	TGTGCCAGCAGCCAGGGGGACTCCAGCTACGGGAGCGAGCAGTTCTTC	CASSQGDSSYGSEQFF
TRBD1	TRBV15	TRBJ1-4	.	TGTGCCACCAGCGACAGGGCGATTGAAAAACTGTTTTTT	CATSDRAIEKLFF
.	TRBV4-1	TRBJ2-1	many	TGCGCCAGCAGCCAAGAATCGAACAATGAGCAGTTCTTC	CASSQESNNEQFF
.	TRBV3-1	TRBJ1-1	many	TGTGCCAGCAGCCAAGATAGAACCTACCAGGAAGCTTTCTTT	CASSQDRTYQEAFF
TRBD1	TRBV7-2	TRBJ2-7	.	TGTGCCAGCAGCTTAGTTGGGACAGGGTCCTACGAGCAGTACTTC	CASSLVGTGSYEQYF
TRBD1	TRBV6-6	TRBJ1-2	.	TGTGCCAGCAGTGCGACAGGGGACGGCTACACCTTC	CASSATGDGYTF
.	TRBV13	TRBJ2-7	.	TGTGCCAGCAGCTTAGCCGGACGGGACTACGAGCAGTACTTC	CASSLAGRDYEQYF
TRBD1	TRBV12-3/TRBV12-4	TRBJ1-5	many	TGTGCCAGCAGGGACAGGGGGCGGTCGGAGCCCCAGCATTTT	CASRDRGRSEPQHF
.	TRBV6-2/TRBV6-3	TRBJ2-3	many	TGTGCCAGCAGCCGGGGGGATACGCAGTATTTT	CASSRGDTQYF